At least ten counts were recorded for the clone carrying this T cell receptor (beta chain). What it binds is not known. Per the germline V gene, CDR1 is DFQATT and CDR2 is SNEGSKA (reference sequence). V lost 6 bases and J lost 2; bases outside the gene matches: 7. The CDR3 contains 14 residues. Reverse transcription used about 510 ng RNA and constant-region primers for alpha and beta. Using multiplexing indices, alpha and beta chain libraries were generated apart by chain-specific third strand synthesis. TCRdb processed the 5' RACE reads anew with MiXCR; each CDR3 protein has one entry. The sample lists more than 15,000 distinct CDR3 sequences; 9% to 15% were seen once. All unsorted peripheral T cells were captured because whole blood was used without fractionation. The data were obtained in a study of HIV-infected patients and healthy controls. Study observations and caveats: Only sixteen HIV-infected individuals were processed, a major limit on how widely findings apply. HIV-infected patients and controls differed significantly in mean usage of eight alpha and eight beta V genes.

Sequenced: blood. The origin of this receptor is an adult in good health. The chain combines TRBV20-1 with TRBJ2-3; 8 bases align to TRBD2. The DNA of the CDR3 is TGCAGTGCCAAAAGCGGGGGACTCACAGATACGCAGTATTTT. This gives the protein CSAKSGGLTDTQYF.